A selection of T cell receptor beta chains follows, all from one sample in a study of cytomegalovirus exposure and HLA in healthy donors. Data came from immunoSEQ multiplex PCR; TCRdb stores just in-frame clones and leaves some out. The sample includes 100,000 to 150,000 clones, about three quarters of them seen just once. What was sequenced was PBMCs. The receptors originated from a man aged 45 to 65 in good health and CMV-seronegative. Both conserved end residues are part of each CDR3. D genes are given only for firm matches. Clone sizes are given selectively: once, few, many, or a class where the clone is expanded.

TRBJ2-1	.	.	TRBV12-5	TGTGCTAGTACGGTTGCGGGGTTTCATGAGCAGTTCTTC	CASTVAGFHEQFF
TRBJ1-2	TRBD1	.	TRBV2	TGTGCCAGCAGCGTAGGGACAGGGAGATTTCTTCGGGGCTACACCTTC	CASSVGTGRFLRGYTF
TRBJ1-4	.	.	TRBV30	TGTGCCTGGAGTGTACAGTGGGGCAATGAAAAACTGTTTTTT	CAWSVQWGNEKLFF
TRBJ2-1	TRBD1	.	TRBV27	TGTGCCAGCGGGAGACCCGGGACAGGGTTCAATGAGCAGTTCTTC	CASGRPGTGFNEQFF
TRBJ2-6	TRBD1	few	TRBV5-1	TGCGCCAGCAGCCCCCAGACAGGGGGGGAATCTGGGGCCAACGTCCTGACTTTC	CASSPQTGGESGANVLTF
TRBJ2-5	TRBD1	.	TRBV5-1	TGCGCCAGCAGCCCCGGACAGGGAGTAGGGGAGACCCAGTACTTC	CASSPGQGVGETQYF
TRBJ2-5	TRBD2	.	TRBV10-3	TGTGCCAGCAGCCGGGGGGGGGATGAGACCCAGTACTTC	CASSRGGDETQYF
TRBJ2-2	.	.	TRBV7-7	TGTGCCAGCAGCATAAGGCTGGCGGGGGCGCACGGCGGGGAGCTGTTTTTT	CASSIRLAGAHGGELFF
TRBJ2-2	TRBD2	.	TRBV4-1	TGCGCCAGCAGCCAGAGGGCGCAGGGGCTAGCGGGTAACACCGGGGAGCTGTTTTTT	CASSQRAQGLAGNTGELFF
TRBJ2-3	TRBD1	once	TRBV5-1	TGCGCCAGCAGCTTTGGGACAGTAGTTGGAGATACGCAGTATTTT	CASSFGTVVGDTQYF
TRBJ1-1	TRBD1	.	TRBV5-1	TGCGCCAGCAGCCCCGGACAGGTTATTAACACTGAAGCTTTCTTT	CASSPGQVINTEAFF
TRBJ2-3	TRBD1	.	TRBV19	TGTGCCAGTAGTAGAGGGGACAGGACTTCCACAGATACGCAGTATTTT	CASSRGDRTSTDTQYF
TRBJ2-3	TRBD2	.	TRBV5-1	TGCGCCAGCAGCTTGGTGGCGGGGGAAACAGATACGCAGTATTTT	CASSLVAGETDTQYF
TRBJ1-6	.	.	TRBV7-9	TGTTCCAGCAGTTCGGGACTTTCACCCCTCCACTTT	CSSSSGLSPLHF
TRBJ2-7	.	.	TRBV18	TGTGCCAGCTCACCCTTTGGACAGACGACCTACGAGCAGTACTTC	CASSPFGQTTYEQYF
TRBJ2-2	.	few	TRBV6-4	TGTGCCAGCAGAGCCGACACAACCGGGGAGCTGTTTTTT	CASRADTTGELFF
TRBJ2-5	TRBD2	few	TRBV5-1	TGCGCCAGCAGCTCGGGACTAGCGGGGCTCCAAGAGACCCAGTACTTC	CASSSGLAGLQETQYF
TRBJ1-2	TRBD1	.	TRBV2	TGTGCCAGCAGTGAAGTCCTCCGGGACAGGCACTATGGCTACACCTTC	CASSEVLRDRHYGYTF
TRBJ2-3	.	.	TRBV9	TGTGCCAGCAGCCCCCAGTCTGCTACAGATACGCAGTATTTT	CASSPQSATDTQYF
TRBJ1-2	.	.	TRBV6-1	TGTGCCAGCAGTGAAGCGGCAGGTCGAAACTATGGCTACACCTTC	CASSEAAGRNYGYTF
TRBJ1-1	.	.	TRBV9	TGTGCCAGCAGCGCCCCTGGGCTTTCTGAAGCTTTCTTT	CASSAPGLSEAFF
TRBJ2-5	.	.	TRBV19	TGTGCCAGTAGTATTGGGGCGGTTGGATCCCAGTACTTC	CASSIGAVGSQYF
TRBJ1-2	.	once	TRBV9	TGTGCCAGCAGCGTAGATCCCCAGACACCCTATGGCTACACCTTC	CASSVDPQTPYGYTF
TRBJ1-1	TRBD1	.	TRBV11-2	TGTGCCAGCAGCTTAGGACAGGGGAACACTGAAGCTTTCTTT	CASSLGQGNTEAFF
TRBJ1-5	TRBD1	.	TRBV19	TGTGCCAGTAGGGGACGGACAGGTGGACAGCCCCAGCATTTT	CASRGRTGGQPQHF
TRBJ2-6	.	few	TRBV7-2	TGTGCCAGCAGAACGGGCTCTGGGGCCAACGTCCTGACTTTC	CASRTGSGANVLTF
TRBJ1-1	.	few	TRBV29-1	TGCAGCGTTGAAGTGGGGGGGATGAACACTGAAGCTTTCTTT	CSVEVGGMNTEAFF
TRBJ2-1	TRBD2	.	TRBV27	TGTGCCAGCAGTTTGTGGCTAGCGGGGACCTACAATGAGCAGTTCTTC	CASSLWLAGTYNEQFF
TRBJ1-3	TRBD1	.	TRBV15	TGTGCCACCAGCAAGGGGACAGTTCCCACCATATATTTT	CATSKGTVPTIYF
TRBJ1-1	.	.	TRBV7-8	TGTGCCAGCAGCTCGAGGTATGGGGGCGTCGGGGCTGAAGCTTTCTTT	CASSSRYGGVGAEAFF
TRBJ2-1	TRBD1	.	TRBV6-5	TGTGCCAGCAGTTCCGGACAGGGGCAGTTCTTC	CASSSGQGQFF
TRBJ1-1	.	.	TRBV4-1	TGCGCCAGCAGCCACACCGGATTTGAGGGCACTGAAGCTTTCTTT	CASSHTGFEGTEAFF
TRBJ2-5	.	.	TRBV7-8	TGTGCCAGCAGCTTAGGATTCCGGGAGACCCAGTACTTC	CASSLGFRETQYF
TRBJ1-5	.	.	TRBV2	TGTGCCAGCAGTGAACAAACGGGTGGCAATCAGCCCCAGCATTTT	CASSEQTGGNQPQHF
TRBJ1-4	.	.	TRBV2	TGTGCCAGCAGTGAAGTGGGTGAGGTCGATGAAAAACTGTTTTTT	CASSEVGEVDEKLFF